This TCR beta chain was found in a study of CD8 T cells in ankylosing spondylitis (dated by TCRdb to between 2016 and 2019). About the study as a whole: T cell receptor beta repertoires were profiled in healthy donors and ankylosing spondylitis patients so that disease-linked TCR variants could be found. The whole study cohort included about a hundred healthy donors and 25 ankylosing spondylitis patients. Peripheral blood was sampled, and synovial fluid was also collected from ankylosing spondylitis patients.

Remarks on this clonotype: Its target antigen remains unknown. Base qualities are not at hand, and no much larger clone is one base apart.

TCRdb lists the instrument as Illumina HiSeq 2500. TCR beta libraries were prepared by quantitative 5'-RACE with molecular barcodes. Concerning the study's data processing: To identify disease-linked TCR variants, a new computational method was used, one built on a probabilistic model of VDJ rearrangement. TCRdb reran the public reads through fastp at Q25 and MiXCR, keeping productive beta chains. CDR3 protein duplicates are merged, each entry listing the most common genes and DNA. V and J calls and clone size were set by TCRdb, not the authors. The sample records under 850,000 distinct CDR3 sequences, 15% to 20% of which are singletons. The ten largest clones capture under 20% of the sample. The full study reports these points: In peripheral blood, the disease-linked clones were found at relatively low frequencies and had a CD8+ phenotype. According to the report, matched synovial fluid samples from ankylosing spondylitis patients were significantly enriched for the disease-linked clones. Blood from ankylosing spondylitis patients appeared to be characterized by a TCR beta motif made up of under 10 highly homologous amino acid variants. Some motif variants were previously reported in synovial fluid and blood of reactive arthritis patients, suggesting common disease-initiation mechanisms.

The germline V gene encodes CDR1 KGHDR and CDR2 SFDVKD. Measured from the cysteine to the phenylalanine, the CDR3 is 13 residues long. Just CDR3 DNA is preserved here, 39 bases in frame from base 1. V is pruned by 4 bases and J by 7 bases, leaving 2 bases of the junction without a gene match. The source material was blood, either unsorted or a sorted T cell fraction (not recorded which). The source of this sequence is a male donor with ankylosing spondylitis. This chain joins TRBV24-1 to TRBJ2-2; TRBD2 lines up with 7 middle nucleotides. Here is the DNA: TGTGCCACCAGTGAACTAGCGTTCGGGGAGCTGTTTTTT. Its protein is CATSELAFGELFF.